The rows below give T cell receptor beta chains drawn from one sample of a study of blood T cell repertoires in COVID-19. Clones were sequenced by immunoSEQ multiplex PCR, and TCRdb holds only the in-frame ones, with some missing. The sample lists roughly 170,000 clones, approximately 79% seen once, with about 3% in the top ten. Sequenced sample: peripheral blood. The source is a woman of 80 years or more with acute or convalescent COVID-19. Both conserved end residues are part of each CDR3. The order of the fields is CDR3 DNA, CDR3 protein, V gene, J gene, D gene, clone size. A D gene is named only where the DNA matches it firmly. Expanded clones get a size class; other rows say once, few or many, or leave the size out.

cdr3_nt: TGCGCCAGCAGCCCCCAACTAGCGGGAGGTGCAGATACGCAGTATTTT
cdr3_aa: CASSPQLAGGADTQYF
v_call: TRBV5-1
j_call: TRBJ2-3
d_call: TRBD2
clone_size: few

cdr3_nt: TGTGCCAGCAGCCTCCTCGGGACTAGCGGAGAGAAAAACATTCAGTACTTC
cdr3_aa: CASSLLGTSGEKNIQYF
v_call: TRBV3-1/TRBV3-2
j_call: TRBJ2-4
d_call: TRBD2
clone_size: .

cdr3_nt: TGTGCCAGCGCCCCGGGACAGGGAACGGATTACACCTTC
cdr3_aa: CASAPGQGTDYTF
v_call: TRBV28
j_call: TRBJ1-2
d_call: TRBD1
clone_size: .

cdr3_nt: TGCGCCAGCAGTGAGTCAGCGGGGGCGCCGGATGGCTACACCTTC
cdr3_aa: CASSESAGAPDGYTF
v_call: TRBV10-1
j_call: TRBJ1-2
d_call: .
clone_size: .

cdr3_nt: TGTGCCAGCAGCTCCTCACTTCAAGCGAGTGAGCAGTTCTTC
cdr3_aa: CASSSSLQASEQFF
v_call: TRBV11-2
j_call: TRBJ2-1
d_call: .
clone_size: .

cdr3_nt: TGTGCCAGCAGCGCATCAGGAGGGACAGGGGGCTTCTACGAGCAGTACTTC
cdr3_aa: CASSASGGTGGFYEQYF
v_call: TRBV7-6
j_call: TRBJ2-7
d_call: TRBD1
clone_size: .

cdr3_nt: TGTGCCAGTAGACAACCGGGACTAGCCTCCACCGGGGAGCTGTTTTTT
cdr3_aa: CASRQPGLASTGELFF
v_call: TRBV19
j_call: TRBJ2-2
d_call: TRBD2
clone_size: once

cdr3_nt: TGCGCCAGCAGAGCTAACAGGGGCACTGAAGCTTTCTTT
cdr3_aa: CASRANRGTEAFF
v_call: TRBV10-1
j_call: TRBJ1-1
d_call: TRBD1
clone_size: once

cdr3_nt: TGTGCCAGTAGTAGAGTACAGGGTAGTACTTCTGAAGCTTTCTTT
cdr3_aa: CASSRVQGSTSEAFF
v_call: TRBV19
j_call: TRBJ1-1
d_call: .
clone_size: once

cdr3_nt: TGCGCCAGCAGTGAGTCTAGGACTAGCTACGAGCAGTACTTC
cdr3_aa: CASSESRTSYEQYF
v_call: TRBV10-1
j_call: TRBJ2-7
d_call: TRBD2
clone_size: .

cdr3_nt: TGTGCCAGCAGCTCCCACCGGGGTAGCGGGAGAGGGTCCTACGAGCAGTACTTC
cdr3_aa: CASSSHRGSGRGSYEQYF
v_call: TRBV7-9
j_call: TRBJ2-7
d_call: TRBD2
clone_size: .

cdr3_nt: TGTGCCAGCAGCTTAGCCACTTATGACGGGGAGCTGTTTTTT
cdr3_aa: CASSLATYDGELFF
v_call: TRBV7-7
j_call: TRBJ2-2
d_call: .
clone_size: few

cdr3_nt: TGTGCCTGGGCCACGGCAGGGGCGCGTCCTTCACCCCTCCACTTT
cdr3_aa: CAWATAGARPSPLHF
v_call: TRBV28
j_call: TRBJ1-6
d_call: .
clone_size: .

cdr3_nt: TGCAGCGCACGCCGGGACAGGGGAACTGAAAAACTGTTTTTT
cdr3_aa: CSARRDRGTEKLFF
v_call: TRBV29-1
j_call: TRBJ1-4
d_call: TRBD1
clone_size: once

cdr3_nt: TGTGCCAGCAGCGGGCGGGAGGGGGATACGCAGTATTTT
cdr3_aa: CASSGREGDTQYF
v_call: TRBV2
j_call: TRBJ2-3
d_call: TRBD2
clone_size: .

cdr3_nt: TGTGCCTGGAACGTAGGGGGGGGCCCATACACAGATACGCAGTATTTT
cdr3_aa: CAWNVGGGPYTDTQYF
v_call: TRBV30
j_call: TRBJ2-3
d_call: .
clone_size: .

cdr3_nt: TGTGCCAGCAGTTTAGGTGGAGTATGGAACACCATATATTTT
cdr3_aa: CASSLGGVWNTIYF
v_call: TRBV28
j_call: TRBJ1-3
d_call: .
clone_size: .

cdr3_nt: TGTGCCAGCAGCACGGCCGGGACAGGGGTGACTGAAGCTTTCTTT
cdr3_aa: CASSTAGTGVTEAFF
v_call: TRBV11-2
j_call: TRBJ1-1
d_call: TRBD1
clone_size: .